The rows below give T cell receptor beta chains drawn from one sample of a study of shared clonotypes between healthy human individuals. Measured with immunoSEQ multiplex PCR; TCRdb has only the in-frame clones, and not every one. The sample shows 2.5 million or so clones, approximately 90% of them seen only once. Sequenced input: naive CD4+ T cells sorted from blood. The receptors shown here come from a young man in good health. Each CDR3 is given with its conserved first and last residue. The D gene is left open where the match is weak. Part of the rows lack a size; the others show once, few, many or a class for expanded clones.

size,D,J,V,CDR3,DNA
.,.,TRBJ1-2,TRBV4-3,CASSQDLTYGYTF,TGCGCCAGCAGCCAAGATCTAACCTATGGCTACACCTTC
.,TRBD2,TRBJ2-2,TRBV30,CAWRRTSGGTGELFF,TGTGCCTGGAGGCGGACTAGCGGGGGCACCGGGGAGCTGTTTTTT
.,.,TRBJ2-5,TRBV5-4,CASSSPAAQETQYF,TGTGCCAGCAGCTCTCCAGCGGCACAAGAGACCCAGTACTTC
.,TRBD2,TRBJ2-5,TRBV19,CASSIWSLAGVEETQYF,TGTGCCAGTAGTATTTGGTCACTAGCGGGAGTCGAAGAGACCCAGTACTTC
.,TRBD1,TRBJ2-7,TRBV2,CARSGTGGGEQYF,TGTGCCAGGTCCGGGACAGGGGGCGGCGAGCAGTACTTC
.,TRBD2,TRBJ2-7,TRBV18,CASSPPSLAGGTYEQYF,TGTGCCAGCTCACCACCGTCCCTAGCGGGAGGCACCTACGAGCAGTACTTC
.,.,TRBJ2-7,TRBV6-1,CASSVGSPGEQYF,TGTGCCAGCAGTGTGGGGAGCCCTGGCGAGCAGTACTTC
once,TRBD1,TRBJ2-7,TRBV5-1,CASSVTGGAYEQYF,TGCGCCAGCAGCGTGACAGGGGGCGCCTACGAGCAGTACTTC
.,.,TRBJ2-1,TRBV10-1,CASSDPWASTREQFF,TGCGCCAGCAGTGATCCCTGGGCCTCTACCCGAGAGCAGTTCTTC
.,.,TRBJ1-5,TRBV30,CAWSAGVNQPQHF,TGTGCCTGGAGTGCGGGGGTGAATCAGCCCCAGCATTTT
.,.,TRBJ1-5,TRBV20-1,CSARGGQPQHF,TGCAGTGCTAGGGGGGGTCAGCCCCAGCATTTT
.,.,TRBJ2-1,TRBV6-6,CASSYKGQSYNEQFF,TGTGCCAGCAGTTATAAAGGGCAATCCTACAATGAGCAGTTCTTC
.,.,TRBJ2-7,TRBV19,CASSGTRSYEQYF,TGTGCCAGTAGCGGGACCCGCAGCTACGAGCAGTACTTC
.,.,TRBJ1-4,TRBV4-1,CASSQDAWGGEKLFF,TGCGCCAGCAGCCAAGATGCCTGGGGGGGTGAAAAACTGTTTTTT
once,.,TRBJ2-1,TRBV27,CASSLSGMPYNEQFF,TGTGCCAGCAGTTTATCAGGAATGCCTTACAATGAGCAGTTCTTC
.,TRBD2,TRBJ2-2,TRBV5-1,CASRAGGLSTGELFF,TGCGCCAGCAGGGCGGGAGGGCTATCGACCGGGGAGCTGTTTTTT
.,TRBD2,TRBJ2-5,TRBV19,CASSIFLTSGSQETQYF,TGTGCCAGTAGTATTTTCTTAACTAGCGGGTCTCAAGAGACCCAGTACTTC
.,TRBD1,TRBJ1-6,TRBV2,CASIGTAYNSPLHF,TGTGCCAGCATTGGGACAGCATATAATTCACCCCTCCACTTT
.,.,TRBJ1-2,TRBV5-1,CASSLDPDVNYGYTF,TGCGCCAGCAGCTTGGATCCGGACGTCAACTATGGCTACACCTTC
.,TRBD2,TRBJ2-7,TRBV6-5,CASRLLAGETYEQYF,TGTGCCAGCAGGCTACTAGCGGGGGAAACCTACGAGCAGTACTTC
.,TRBD1,TRBJ2-7,TRBV7-2,CASSSRDRATYEQYF,TGTGCCAGCAGCTCCCGGGACAGAGCTACCTACGAGCAGTACTTC
.,.,TRBJ2-2,TRBV19,CAISGHPMNTGELFF,TGTGCCATCTCGGGACACCCAATGAACACCGGGGAGCTGTTTTTT